The source of this T cell receptor (beta chain) is a study of T cell responses to AZD1222 COVID-19 vaccine. Study-wide points: At 160-218 and 743-854, vaccine-associated CD4 TCRs were dominant, and they spanned spike. White British people made up most donors, females outnumbered males, and clonal diversity was possibly underestimated.

In this sample, this clone turned up once. Its antigen is unknown. TCRdb's table, derived via immunoSEQ multiplex PCR, lists solely in-frame clones and lacks some. This table holds approximately 200,000 clones, around 90% found once. The material sequenced was peripheral blood, taken on day 0 of AZD1222 vaccination. This sequence originates from an adult in good health.

The CDR3 reads CSASTSRSTDTQYF. The CDR3 DNA reads as TGCAGTGCTAGTACTAGCCGCAGCACAGATACGCAGTATTTT. This rearrangement joins TRBV20-1 to TRBJ2-3, with TRBD2 as a possible D gene (6 bases). CDR1 DFQATT and CDR2 SNEGSKA come from the germline V gene (reference sequence). The CDR3 sequence is 14 residues long. The V gene lost 3 bases and the J gene lost 0 bases, with 10 bases spanning the gap.